Included here is one T cell receptor beta chain sequence, with context. No antigen is known for it. The table came from immunoSEQ multiplex PCR; TCRdb's copy has only in-frame clones and leaves some out. Seen here are fewer than 40,000 clones, 80% to 95% observed once, and the top ten hold about 5.2%. Time point in this sample: week 47, end of study. Topical imiquimod accompanied each vaccine dose, which consisted of 300 ug of mutant IDH1 20-mer peptide. Donors had new WHO grade 3 or 4 IDH1-mutant, ATRX-lost astrocytomas. These data are taken from a study of a mutant IDH1 vaccine in newly diagnosed glioma. Across the study: Sex among treated patients split about 60% male, about 40% female; mean age was approximately 40 years. It was radiotherapy, temozolomide, or both that patients received previously, with most receiving both. Notes on the study in general: Immune responses induced by the vaccine were seen in 93.3% of patients, spanning multiple MHC alleles.

Trimming pared 2 bases from V and 2 bases from J, leaving 6 bases between. The CDR3 contains 14 residues. Germline CDR1 reads SEHNR; CDR2 reads FQNEAQ (reference sequence). The chain couples TRBV7-9 to TRBJ2-2; TRBD2 might be the D (5 bases). The material was PBMCs, obtained from a glioma patient whose treatment included an IDH1 peptide vaccine. The TCR sequence derives from a woman aged 40-49 years with glioma. Written as DNA, the CDR3 is TGTGCCAGCAGCTTAACTAGTAACACCGGGGAGCTGTTTTTT. It yields the protein CASSLTSNTGELFF.